This record looks at one TCR beta chain sequence and its context. Its binding antigen is unknown. No much larger clone is present one base from it, and per-base qualities are unavailable. Library creation used PCR. Data came from an Illumina HiSeq 2500. TCR library preparation used molecular barcoding, with unique molecular identifiers applied to normalize quantification of the TCRbeta repertoire. The public sequencing data were trimmed at Q25 with fastp and processed into clonotypes with MiXCR by TCRdb, which kept only in-frame beta chains. Identical CDR3 proteins give one entry, which carries the most common genes and DNA. The table for this sample lists about 580,000 distinct CDR3 sequences; 23% of them were counted only once. Around an eighth of the sample rests with the top ten. The sample originates from a study of T-cell reconstitution after alpha-beta-depleted transplantation in children listed by TCRdb under 2016. With respect to the entire study: T-cell immune reconstitution after TCRalphabeta/CD19-depleted allogeneic hematopoietic cell transplantation in children was quantitatively tracked in the study by means of TCR repertoire profiling. Results the study describes overall, beyond this receptor: The apparently early recovery of alphabetaT-cell counts about two months after transplant reportedly depended on only several hundred rapidly expanded clones that came from non-depleted graft cells. The frequencies of hyperexpanded clones fell over the following months, and after one year, T-cell counts and TCRbeta diversity were mostly attributed to newly produced T cells. In some patients, the high TCRbeta diversity seen at day 60 was put down to recipient T cells and intrathymic progenitors that had survived conditioning.

There are 14 amino acids in the CDR3, from cysteine to phenylalanine inclusive. Just the 42-base CDR3 DNA is kept, in frame starting at base 1. V is trimmed back by 6 bases and J by 7 bases, and the junction contains 9 bases that no gene match accounts for. From the germline V gene (reference sequence), CDR1 is DFQATT and CDR2 is SNEGSKA. This specimen's treatment or condition label, interpreted: allogeneic hematopoietic cell transplantation with graft depleted of TCRalphabeta T cells and CD19 B cells. Transplant recipients were children who received TCRalphabeta/CD19-depleted allogeneic hematopoietic cell grafts.

Sequenced here: PBMCs, mostly from graft donor cells, sampled 360 days after TCRalphabeta/CD19-depleted stem cell transplant. Recombination joined TRBV20-1 with TRBJ2-3, with 11 bases in between that match TRBD2. The source of this sequence is a boy less than two years old who had a stem cell transplant for acute myeloid leukemia, so the T cells may come from the graft donor. The CDR3 in this case is CSADLAGGPHTQYF. The sequenced DNA: TGCAGTGCAGATTTAGCGGGGGGGCCTCATACGCAGTATTTT.